The 10 T cell receptor beta chains below come from one sample, sequenced in a study of blood T cell repertoires in COVID-19. Libraries were prepared by immunoSEQ multiplex PCR; TCRdb keeps only in-frame clonotypes and omits some of them. Seen here are about 300,000 clones, around 84% observed once, and the top ten hold 2.5%. The specimen was PBMCs or T cells enriched from blood (not recorded which). The receptors were sampled from a woman in her 50s who had recovered from COVID-19.

This sequence joins TRBV4-1 and TRBJ1-5; D unresolved. The germline V and J ends were trimmed by 0 bases and 7 bases, with 10 bases remaining between them. The germline V gene encodes CDR1 MGHRA and CDR2 YSYEKL. The length of the CDR3 is 14 residues. DNA for the CDR3: TGCGCCAGCAGCCAAGAGCGGGAACGGCAGCCCCAGCATTTT. It specifies CASSQERERQPQHF.

The V and J genes are TRBV5-6 and TRBJ1-3; the D gene is possibly TRBD1 (6 bases). V lost 4 bases and J lost 4, with 15 bases in between. The CDR3 loop spans 15 amino acids. The germline V gene has CDR1 SGHDT and CDR2 YYEEEE. In DNA, the CDR3 is TGTGCCAGCAGCCTAGGACAGCTTGCGGGAAACACCATATATTTT. Encoded protein: CASSLGQLAGNTIYF.

In this sample, this clone turned up a few times. The chain combines TRBV5-4 with TRBJ2-5, with D possibly matching TRBD2 (5 bases). The CDR3 covers 13 residues. V lost 4 bases to trimming and J lost 2 bases, with 9 bases between them. Per germline, CDR1 SGHNT and CDR2 YYREEE (reference sequence). CDR3: CASSPRTQETQYF. In DNA, the CDR3 is TGTGCCAGCAGCCCACGGACTCAAGAGACCCAGTACTTC. Looking up the rest from reference TRBV5-4 and TRBJ2-5 gives the full variable domain: ETGVTQSPTHLIKTRGQQVTLRCSSQSGHNTVSWYQQALGQGPQFIFQYYREEENGRGNFPPRFSGLQFPNYSSELNVNALELDDSALYLCASSPRTQETQYFGPGTRLLVL.

For this clone: Other DNA sequences in the same sample also yield this CDR3. The CDR3 bases are TGTGCCAGCTCACCGGGACTAGCGAACACAGATACGCAGTATTTT. This gives the protein CASSPGLANTDTQYF. The V and J genes are TRBV18 and TRBJ2-3; 10 bases line up with TRBD2. The V and J ends lost 3 bases and 2 bases, in that order; junction bases with no gene match: 2. CDR1 KGHSH and CDR2 LQKENI come from the germline V gene. The CDR3 is made up of 15 amino acids.

The chain carries TRBV2 and TRBJ1-6; TRBD1 might be the D (5 bases). The CDR3 has 13 amino acids. The V gene lost 9 bases and the J gene lost 6 bases, with 12 bases spanning the gap. Germline CDR1 reads SNHLY; CDR2 reads FYNNEI. For the CDR3, the DNA is TGTGCCAGTCAAGAGACAGTTAATTCACCCCTCCACTTT. It translates to CASQETVNSPLHF.

V is TRBV3-1 (or the pseudogene TRBV3-2) and J is TRBJ1-5, with TRBD1 matching over 9 bases. The junction had 1 base not matched to a gene; V was cut back by 4 bases and J by 0 bases. CDR1 is LGHDT and CDR2 is YNNKEL in the germline V gene (reference sequence). CDR3 length equals 15 residues. The chain's CDR3 is CASSLQGASNQPQHF. CDR3 nucleotide sequence: TGTGCCAGCAGCCTACAGGGGGCTAGCAATCAGCCCCAGCATTTT.

The CDR3 here is CASSWNRDTGELFF. The CDR3, as DNA: TGTGCCAGCAGTTGGAACCGGGACACCGGGGAGCTGTTTTTT. The rearrangement uses TRBV6-1 and TRBJ2-2; D unresolved. The germline gives CDR1 MNHNS, CDR2 SASEGT. The V end lost 5 bases, the J end lost 3 bases, and 10 bases lay between the germline ends. The CDR3 spans 14 residues.

The V call is TRBV7-7, the J call TRBJ2-7; 7 nucleotides align to TRBD2. Per the germline V gene, CDR1 is SSHAT and CDR2 is FNYEAQ (reference sequence). The CDR3 sequence is 15 residues long. The V gene end was trimmed by 8 bases and the J gene end by 4 bases; junction bases not matched to a gene: 14. The chain's CDR3 is CASSQPGRAGYEQYF. CDR3 bases: TGTGCCAGCTCCCAACCTGGGAGGGCCGGTTACGAGCAGTACTTC.

The chain combines TRBV2 with TRBJ2-7; D may be TRBD2 (6 bases). CDR3 length: 15 residues. V was clipped by 1 base and J by 6 bases, with 16 bases between them. Germline assignment: CDR1 SNHLY and CDR2 FYNNEI. The CDR3 reads CASSEVGGFAGEQYF. CDR3 nucleotide sequence: TGTGCCAGCAGTGAAGTTGGAGGGTTTGCAGGCGAGCAGTACTTC.

The V call is TRBV19, the J call TRBJ1-1; D gene uncertain. V was shortened by 3 bases and J by 8 bases, with 10 bases between the two germline ends. The CDR3 has 12 amino acids. Germline assignment: CDR1 LNHDA and CDR2 SQIVND (reference sequence). As DNA, the CDR3 is TGTGCCAGTAGTATGATTCAGGAAGAAGCTTTCTTT. As protein: CASSMIQEEAFF.